Shown below are 5 T cell receptor beta chains from a single sample sequenced in a study of cytomegalovirus exposure and HLA in healthy donors. The PCR ran on 60 Vbeta and 13 Jbeta primers. TCRdb keeps only in-frame clones here, not all; method: immunoSEQ multiplex PCR. The sample lists around 200,000 clones, 75% to 90% seen once, with under 0.75% in the top ten. The sequencing input was PBMCs. The receptors originated from a boy aged 5-17 years in good health and CMV-seronegative.

This clone was counted only a few times. This sequence joins TRBV28 and TRBJ2-7; no clear D. V lost 6 bases, J lost 4 bases, and 13 bases lay in between. CDR1 is MDHEN, CDR2 SYDVKM, per germline. The CDR3 totals 13 residues. CDR3 DNA: TGTGCCAGCAGCCGCCTGGCTTTTTACGAGCAGTACTTC. Protein sequence: CASSRLAFYEQYF.

This clone was observed a handful of times. V is TRBV30 and J is TRBJ2-7; a weak D match, TRBD1 (6 bases). The CDR3 is 12 amino acids. V was cut by 5 bases and J by 6 bases, with 14 bases left in between. CDR1 is GTSNPN, CDR2 SVGIG, per germline (reference sequence). CDR3 DNA: TGTGCCTGGGGGGGCTCCCCGATCGAGCAGTACTTC. It yields the protein CAWGGSPIEQYF.

V and J are TRBV4-3 and TRBJ1-2; D remains unclear. V was cut by 0 bases and J by 4 bases, with 6 bases left in between. The CDR3 covers 13 residues. Germline CDR1 LGHNA, CDR2 YSLEER. The CDR3 nucleotides are TGCGCCAGCAGCCAAGACGGTGTCTATGGCTACACCTTC. Translating it yields CASSQDGVYGYTF.

CDR3 in DNA: TGTGCCAGCGAAGGACAGCGCGCTGAAGCTTTCTTT. Protein: CASEGQRAEAFF. This chain joins TRBV7-9 and TRBJ1-1, with D maybe TRBD1 (6 bases). The V gene lost 8 bases and the J gene lost 6 bases, with 13 bases spanning the gap. Germline V gene lookup returns CDR1 SEHNR and CDR2 FQNEAQ (reference sequence). This CDR3 region has 12 residues.

This clone was recorded a few times. The chain has TRBV5-1 and TRBJ1-1; TRBD1 matches at 7 bases. V gave up 4 bases and J gave up 5 bases; unmatched junction bases: 20. CDR3 size: 18 residues. Germline V lookup: CDR1 SGHRS, CDR2 YFSETQ. The CDR3 is CASSVAGSGGTWRTEAFF. CDR3 coding DNA: TGCGCCAGCAGCGTGGCGGGGTCAGGGGGGACCTGGAGGACTGAAGCTTTCTTT.